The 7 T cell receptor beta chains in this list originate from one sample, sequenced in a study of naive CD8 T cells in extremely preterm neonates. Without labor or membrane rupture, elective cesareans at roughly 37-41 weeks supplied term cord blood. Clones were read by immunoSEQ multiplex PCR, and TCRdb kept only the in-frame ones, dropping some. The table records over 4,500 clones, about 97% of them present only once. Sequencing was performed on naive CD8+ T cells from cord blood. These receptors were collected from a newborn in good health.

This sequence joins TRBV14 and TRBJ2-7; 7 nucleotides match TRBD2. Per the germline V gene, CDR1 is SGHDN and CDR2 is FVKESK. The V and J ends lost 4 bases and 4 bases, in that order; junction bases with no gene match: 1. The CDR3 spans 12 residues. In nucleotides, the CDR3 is TGTGCCAGCAGCCTCGGGGGGTACGAGCAGTACTTC. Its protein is CASSLGGYEQYF.

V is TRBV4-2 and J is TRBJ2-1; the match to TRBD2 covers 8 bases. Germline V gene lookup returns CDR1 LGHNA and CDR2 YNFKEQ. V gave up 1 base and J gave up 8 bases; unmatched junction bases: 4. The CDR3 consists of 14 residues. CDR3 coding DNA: TGTGCCAGCAGCCAAGTAACTAGCGGAGATGAGCAGTTCTTC. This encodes CASSQVTSGDEQFF.

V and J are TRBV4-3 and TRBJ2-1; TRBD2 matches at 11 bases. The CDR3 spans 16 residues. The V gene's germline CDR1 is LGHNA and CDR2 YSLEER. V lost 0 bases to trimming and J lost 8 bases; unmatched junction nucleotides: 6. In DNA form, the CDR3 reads TGCGCCAGCAGCCAAGATCGTAGCGGGGGGGCGGATGAGCAGTTCTTC. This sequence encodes CASSQDRSGGADEQFF.

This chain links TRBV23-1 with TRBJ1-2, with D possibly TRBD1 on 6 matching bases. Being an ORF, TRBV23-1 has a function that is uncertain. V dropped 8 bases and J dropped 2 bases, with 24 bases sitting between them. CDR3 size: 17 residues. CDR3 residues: CASLLGGGYRENYGYTF. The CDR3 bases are TGCGCCAGCCTTCTAGGGGGGGGCTACAGGGAAAACTATGGCTACACCTTC.

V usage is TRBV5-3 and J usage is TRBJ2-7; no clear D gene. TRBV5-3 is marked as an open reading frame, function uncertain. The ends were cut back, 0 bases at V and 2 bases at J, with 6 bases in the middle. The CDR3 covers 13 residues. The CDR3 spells CARSLVAPYEQYF. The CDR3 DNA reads TGTGCCAGAAGCTTGGTGGCCCCCTACGAGCAGTACTTC.

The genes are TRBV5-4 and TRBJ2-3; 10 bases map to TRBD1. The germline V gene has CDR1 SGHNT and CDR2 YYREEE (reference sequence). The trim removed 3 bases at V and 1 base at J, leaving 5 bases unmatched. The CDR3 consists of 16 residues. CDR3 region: CASSSPGTGGTDTQYF. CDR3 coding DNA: TGTGCCAGCAGCTCCCCGGGGACAGGGGGCACAGATACGCAGTATTTT.

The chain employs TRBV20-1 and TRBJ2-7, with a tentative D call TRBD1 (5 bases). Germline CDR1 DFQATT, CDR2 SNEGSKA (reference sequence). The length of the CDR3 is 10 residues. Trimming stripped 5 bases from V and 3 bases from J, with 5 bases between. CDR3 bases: TGCAGTGCTGGACACTACGAGCAGTACTTC. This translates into CSAGHYEQYF.